Following are 25 T cell receptor beta chains from one sample sequenced in a study of cytomegalovirus exposure and HLA in healthy donors. It was with 60 Vbeta and 13 Jbeta primers that the PCR ran. Sequencing was performed with immunoSEQ multiplex PCR; in TCRdb, only in-frame clones are kept and a portion is missing. The sample holds more than 80,000 clones, 75% seen once. Sequencing input: PBMCs. Receptors were obtained from a man aged 40-55 years in good health and CMV-seronegative.

The chain carries TRBV5-6 and TRBJ2-3; perhaps TRBD2 as D (6 bases). Trimming cost V 4 bases and J 5 bases, with 14 bases left between them. CDR1 SGHDT and CDR2 YYEEEE come from the germline V gene. The CDR3 is made up of 14 amino acids. The DNA of the CDR3 is TGTGCCAGCAGCCGCGTTTTGGGGGGAGATACGCAGTATTTT. Translation: CASSRVLGGDTQYF.

The V gene is TRBV27, the J gene TRBJ1-6, with D possibly TRBD1 on 6 matching bases. There are 16 residues in the CDR3. The ends were cut back, 0 bases at V and 6 bases at J, with 12 bases in the middle. Germline-derived CDR1 and CDR2 are MNHEY and SMNVEV (reference sequence). The CDR3 DNA reads TGTGCCAGCAGTTTATCCGCAGGGGACCTTAATTCACCCCTCCACTTT. Protein product: CASSLSAGDLNSPLHF.

The J gene is TRBJ2-6, the V gene TRBV29-1; the D is unclear. The CDR3 extends over 13 amino acids. V dropped 5 bases and J dropped 0 bases, with 5 bases sitting between them. Germline V lookup: CDR1 SQVTM, CDR2 ANQGSEA. The CDR3 spells CSVQDSGANVLTF. The CDR3 DNA reads TGCAGCGTTCAGGACTCTGGGGCCAACGTCCTGACTTTC.

The chain is built from TRBV12-5 and TRBJ2-7, with D possibly being TRBD1 (6 bases). The V gene's germline CDR1 is LGHNT and CDR2 FRNRAP. This CDR3 is built from 13 residues. V was clipped by 4 bases and J by 3 bases, with 10 bases between them. The CDR3 loop reads CASGSTGSYEQYF. In nucleotides, the CDR3 is TGTGCTAGTGGTTCTACAGGGAGCTACGAGCAGTACTTC.

This chain uses TRBV19 with TRBJ2-5; 7 nucleotides agree with TRBD1. The CDR3 is 15 residues long. Germline V gives CDR1 LNHDA, CDR2 SQIVND (reference sequence). Trimming at V came to 5 bases and at J to 4 bases, leaving 10 bases not matched to a gene. The CDR3 nucleotides read TGTGCCAGTAGTCTTAACAGGGGCGGAGGAGAGACCCAGTACTTC. Its translation: CASSLNRGGGETQYF.

The chain couples TRBV15 to TRBJ1-5, with 7 bases fitting TRBD1. CDR1 is LNHNV and CDR2 is YYDKDF in the germline V gene (reference sequence). J gave up 7 bases and V 7 bases, and 10 bases lay outside the gene matches. The CDR3 extends over 14 amino acids. The CDR3 reads CATTQNRGGQPQHF. The CDR3 DNA follows: TGTGCCACCACCCAGAACAGGGGAGGACAGCCCCAGCATTTT.

This clone has just a few counts. This chain connects TRBV4-2 to TRBJ2-3; D is uncertain. Trimming removed 1 base at V and 5 bases at J, with 10 bases between. Looked up from germline, CDR1 is LGHNA and CDR2 is YNFKEQ. This CDR3 spans 14 amino acids. The DNA of the CDR3 is TGTGCCAGCAGCCAAGGAGTGGCGGAAGATACGCAGTATTTT. Translating gives CASSQGVAEDTQYF.

The V and J genes are TRBV11-3 and TRBJ2-1; TRBD1 might be the D (6 bases). The germline V gene encodes CDR1 SGHNT and CDR2 YENEEA. Between the trimmed V and J ends, which lost 5 bases and 7 bases, there was a span of 18 bases. The CDR3 has 15 residues. The CDR3 spells CASSLTGTVVNEQFF. In DNA, the CDR3 is TGTGCCAGCAGCCTAACAGGGACGGTAGTTAATGAGCAGTTCTTC. Drawing the rest from reference TRBV11-3 and TRBJ2-1, the complete variable domain is EAGVVQSPRYKIIEKKQPVAFWCNPISGHNTLYWYLQNLGQGPELLIRYENEEAVDDSQLPKDRFSAERLKGVDSTLKIQPAELGDSAVYLCASSLTGTVVNEQFFGPGTRLTVL.

This clone was recorded only once. This rearrangement joins TRBV10-2 to TRBJ2-7; 10 bases are shared with TRBD1. Germline assignment: CDR1 WSHSY and CDR2 SAAADI. The ends lost 2 bases at V and 5 bases at J; junction bases unmatched: 15. This CDR3 has 18 residues. The CDR3 sequence is CASSESRTSTGGFDEQYF. The CDR3, as DNA: TGCGCCAGCAGTGAGAGCCGAACCTCGACAGGGGGCTTCGACGAGCAGTACTTC.

The chain recombines TRBV6-5 with TRBJ2-7; TRBD1 is a possible D gene (5 bases). The ends were cut back, 6 bases at V and 0 bases at J, with 9 bases in the middle. From germline, CDR1 is MNHEY and CDR2 SVGAGI. This CDR3 has 13 amino acids. The chain's CDR3 is CASSQGVSYEQYF. CDR3 bases: TGTGCCAGCAGCCAAGGGGTCTCCTACGAGCAGTACTTC.

J is TRBJ2-5 and V is TRBV7-9; 10 nucleotides match TRBD2. The junction had 2 bases not matched to a gene; V was cut back by 4 bases and J by 3 bases. This CDR3 is 14 amino acids long. Germline loops: CDR1 SEHNR, CDR2 FQNEAQ (reference sequence). CDR3 bases: TGTGCCAGCAGCTCCGGACTAGCGGAAGAGACCCAGTACTTC. Its translation is CASSSGLAEETQYF.

This clone was seen only a few times. This sequence joins TRBV6-1 and TRBJ1-2; D is unresolved. The germline V gene encodes CDR1 MNHNS and CDR2 SASEGT. The length of the CDR3 is 14 residues. With 2 bases removed from V and 7 bases from J, the gap between germline ends came to 14 bases. DNA of the CDR3: TGTGCCAGCAGTGAACGTGGGGAGAGGGTTGGCTACACCTTC. Its protein product is CASSERGERVGYTF.

V and J are TRBV25-1 and TRBJ2-7; the D is unclear. Germline V CDR1 and CDR2: MGHDK, SYGVNS. CDR3 length: 11 residues. Between the trimmed V and J ends, which lost 3 bases and 3 bases, there was a span of 3 bases. CDR3 coding DNA: TGTGCCAGCAGTGATCACTACGAGCAGTACTTC. This translates into CASSDHYEQYF.

This chain joins TRBV7-9 and TRBJ1-1; 7 bases are shared with TRBD1. The junction had 5 bases not matched to a gene; V was cut back by 4 bases and J by 3 bases. This CDR3 is 14 amino acids long. From germline, CDR1 is SEHNR and CDR2 FQNEAQ (reference sequence). The CDR3 DNA follows: TGTGCCAGCAGCTCGGACAGGAGCGACACTGAAGCTTTCTTT. Translated, it gives CASSSDRSDTEAFF.

This chain connects TRBV6-1 to TRBJ2-7; TRBD1 aligns across 8 bases. CDR1 is MNHNS and CDR2 is SASEGT in the germline V gene. CDR3 size: 15 residues. Trimming took 6 bases from V and 4 from J; bases not matched to a gene: 11. DNA for the CDR3: TGTGCCAGCAGAGGTACCGGGACAGGACTTTACGAGCAGTACTTC. Translating gives CASRGTGTGLYEQYF.

The genes are TRBV9 and TRBJ2-7, with D tentatively TRBD1 (5 bases). Trimming shortened V by 0 bases and J by 5 bases, and 9 bases separated the two germline ends. The CDR3 runs to 13 residues. Per germline, CDR1 SGDLS and CDR2 YYNGEE. CDR3 residues: CASSVAGHHEQYF. The CDR3 DNA sequence: TGTGCCAGCAGCGTAGCTGGACATCACGAGCAGTACTTC.

The chain is built from TRBV27 and TRBJ1-5; the match to TRBD1 covers 9 bases. With 0 bases clipped from V and 0 bases from J, the junction kept 6 bases outside the gene matches. Germline CDR1 and CDR2: MNHEY and SMNVEV (reference sequence). The CDR3 is 18 residues long. The CDR3 region has the DNA TGTGCCAGCAGTTTATCGCGGACAGGGGTAAATAGCAATCAGCCCCAGCATTTT. Protein: CASSLSRTGVNSNQPQHF.

This clone was seen only a few times. This chain joins TRBV2 and TRBJ1-2; D is ambiguous. Germline V lookup: CDR1 SNHLY, CDR2 FYNNEI. Trimming removed 1 base at V and 6 bases at J, with 9 bases between. The CDR3 has 13 residues. CDR3 in DNA: TGTGCCAGCAGTGAAGTTGTGCGGAATGGCTACACCTTC. This translates into CASSEVVRNGYTF.

The rearrangement uses TRBV5-1 and TRBJ2-3; 8 bases match TRBD2. The junction had 17 bases not matched to a gene; V was cut back by 3 bases and J by 2 bases. The CDR3 is made up of 19 amino acids. Germline values: CDR1 SGHRS, CDR2 YFSETQ. CDR3 loop: CASSSGLGGGTSLTDTQYF. The CDR3 DNA sequence: TGCGCCAGCAGCTCCGGATTGGGCGGGGGGACTTCTCTCACAGATACGCAGTATTTT.

On this clone itself: A read error may explain this, as a much larger clone is one base away. The CDR3 nucleotides read TGTGCCAGCAGCGCGTCCCCTAACTATGGCTACACCTTC. Translated, it gives CASSASPNYGYTF. V and J are TRBV9 and TRBJ1-2, with D unresolved. Trimming took 3 bases from V and 0 from J, leaving 6 bases between them. The V gene's germline CDR1 is SGDLS and CDR2 YYNGEE. The CDR3 contains 13 residues.

CDR3 protein: CASREGLRTF. CDR3 nucleotides: TGTGCCAGCCGGGAGGGCCTTCGCACCTTC. The chain has TRBV4-2 and TRBJ1-2; D is unclear. CDR1 and CDR2 from the germline V gene are LGHNA and YNFKEQ. Trimming stripped 8 bases from V and 13 bases from J, with 14 bases between. This CDR3 comprises 10 residues.

This chain connects TRBV5-6 to TRBJ2-3; TRBD1 matches at 11 bases. V was clipped by 4 bases and J by 3 bases; unmatched bases: 7. Germline CDR1 and CDR2: SGHDT and YYEEEE. This CDR3 contains 16 residues. The CDR3 region is CASSAGQGVRTDTQYF. The DNA of the CDR3 is TGTGCCAGCAGCGCGGGACAGGGGGTTAGAACAGATACGCAGTATTTT.

The rearrangement links TRBV9 to TRBJ1-3; possibly TRBD1 for D (5 bases). V lost 3 bases, J lost 2 bases, and 9 bases lay in between. CDR3 size: 14 residues. Germline CDR1 and CDR2: SGDLS and YYNGEE. Written as DNA, the CDR3 is TGTGCCAGCAGCGGGACAAGCCCTGGAAACACCATATATTTT. Its translation is CASSGTSPGNTIYF.

This sequence joins TRBV5-1 and TRBJ2-3, with 7 positions matching TRBD1. Trimming cost V 4 bases and J 4 bases; bases outside gene matches: 9. Germline V gene sequence: CDR1 SGHRS, CDR2 YFSETQ. This CDR3 is 15 amino acids long. The CDR3 spells CASSPQWTGPDTQYF. DNA of the CDR3: TGCGCCAGCAGCCCGCAGTGGACAGGACCAGATACGCAGTATTTT.

This chain uses TRBV6-5 with TRBJ2-5, with 7 bases matching TRBD2. The J call is doubtful: the DNA matches TRBJ2-7 better. The CDR3 has 14 residues. Looked up from germline, CDR1 is MNHEY and CDR2 is SVGAGI. The CDR3 loop is CASSYTRGAYEQYF. The CDR3 DNA is TGTGCCAGCAGTTACACACGGGGGGCCTACGAGCAGTACTTC.